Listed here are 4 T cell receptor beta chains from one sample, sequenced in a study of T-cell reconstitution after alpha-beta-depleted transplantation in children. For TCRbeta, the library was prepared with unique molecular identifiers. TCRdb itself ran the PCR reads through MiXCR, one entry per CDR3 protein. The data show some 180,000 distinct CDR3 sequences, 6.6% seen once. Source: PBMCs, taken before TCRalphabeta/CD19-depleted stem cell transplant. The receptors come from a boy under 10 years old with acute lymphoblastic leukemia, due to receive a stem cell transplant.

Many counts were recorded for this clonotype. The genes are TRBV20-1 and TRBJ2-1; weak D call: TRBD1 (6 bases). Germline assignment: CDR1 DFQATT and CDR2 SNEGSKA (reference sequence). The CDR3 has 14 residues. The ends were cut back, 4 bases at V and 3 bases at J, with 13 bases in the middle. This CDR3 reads CSAKDSQSYNEQFF. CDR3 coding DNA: TGCAGTGCTAAGGACAGCCAAAGCTACAATGAGCAGTTCTTC.

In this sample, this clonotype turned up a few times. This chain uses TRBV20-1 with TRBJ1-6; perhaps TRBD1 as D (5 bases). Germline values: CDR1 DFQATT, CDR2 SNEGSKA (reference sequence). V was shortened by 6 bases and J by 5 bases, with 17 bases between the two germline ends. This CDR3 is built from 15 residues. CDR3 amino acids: CSATKGPGDNSPLHF. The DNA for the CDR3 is TGCAGTGCGACTAAGGGGCCCGGGGATAATTCACCCCTCCACTTT.

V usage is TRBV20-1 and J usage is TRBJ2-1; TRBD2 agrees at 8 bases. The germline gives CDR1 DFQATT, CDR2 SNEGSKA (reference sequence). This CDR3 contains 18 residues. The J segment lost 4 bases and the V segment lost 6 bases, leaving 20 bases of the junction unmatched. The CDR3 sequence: CSATGGAPLVSPYNEQFF. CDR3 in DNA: TGCAGTGCCACGGGGGGGGCTCCGTTGGTTTCTCCGTACAATGAGCAGTTCTTC.

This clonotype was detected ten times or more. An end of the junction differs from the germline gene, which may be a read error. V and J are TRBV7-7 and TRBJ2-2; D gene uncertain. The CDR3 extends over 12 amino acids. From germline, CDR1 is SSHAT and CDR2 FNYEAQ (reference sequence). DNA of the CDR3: TGTGCTAGCAGCTTAGATAAGGGGGAGCTGTTTTTT. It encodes CASSLDKGELFF.